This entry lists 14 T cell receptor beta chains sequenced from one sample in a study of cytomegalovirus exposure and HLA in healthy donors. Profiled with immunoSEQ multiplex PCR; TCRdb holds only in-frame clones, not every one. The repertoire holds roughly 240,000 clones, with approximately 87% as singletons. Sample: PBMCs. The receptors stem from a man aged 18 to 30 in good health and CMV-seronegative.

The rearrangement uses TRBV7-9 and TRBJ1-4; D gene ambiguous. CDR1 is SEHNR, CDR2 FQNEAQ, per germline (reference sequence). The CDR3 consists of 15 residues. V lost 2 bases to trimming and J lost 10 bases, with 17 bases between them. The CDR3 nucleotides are TGTGCCAGCAGCTTAAGTGAGACACCTTTAGGAAAACTGTTTTTT. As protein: CASSLSETPLGKLFF.

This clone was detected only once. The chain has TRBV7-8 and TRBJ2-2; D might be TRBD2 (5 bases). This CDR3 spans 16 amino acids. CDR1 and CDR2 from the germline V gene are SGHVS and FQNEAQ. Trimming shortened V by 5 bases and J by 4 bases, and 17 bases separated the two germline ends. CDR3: CASSPPALESTGELFF. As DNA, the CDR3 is TGTGCCAGCAGCCCGCCGGCACTAGAAAGCACCGGGGAGCTGTTTTTT.

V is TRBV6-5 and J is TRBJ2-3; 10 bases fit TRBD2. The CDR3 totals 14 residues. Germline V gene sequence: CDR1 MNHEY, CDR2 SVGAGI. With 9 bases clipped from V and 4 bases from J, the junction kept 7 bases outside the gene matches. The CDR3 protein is CASRAGGRPDTQYF. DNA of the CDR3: TGTGCCAGTAGAGCGGGAGGGCGTCCAGATACGCAGTATTTT.

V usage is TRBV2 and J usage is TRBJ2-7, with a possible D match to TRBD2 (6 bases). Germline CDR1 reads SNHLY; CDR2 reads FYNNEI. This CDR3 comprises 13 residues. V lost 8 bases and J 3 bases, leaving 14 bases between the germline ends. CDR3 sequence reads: CASAPGGVYEQYF. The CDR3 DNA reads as TGTGCCAGCGCACCCGGGGGAGTCTACGAGCAGTACTTC.

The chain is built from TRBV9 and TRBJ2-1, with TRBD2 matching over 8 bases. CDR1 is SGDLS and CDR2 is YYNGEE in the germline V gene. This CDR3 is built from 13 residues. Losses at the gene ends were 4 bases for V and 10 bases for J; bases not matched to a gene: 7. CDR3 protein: CASSRTSFDEQFF. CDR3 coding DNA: TGTGCCAGCAGCCGGACTAGCTTCGACGAGCAGTTCTTC.

The CDR3 is CASSYSIQGTYGYTF. DNA of the CDR3: TGTGCCAGCAGTTACTCGATTCAGGGAACCTATGGCTACACCTTC. The V gene is TRBV6-5, the J gene TRBJ1-2, with D maybe TRBD1 (5 bases). Per the germline V gene, CDR1 is MNHEY and CDR2 is SVGAGI. V was pared by 0 bases and J by 4 bases, with 12 bases between. The CDR3 length is 15 residues.

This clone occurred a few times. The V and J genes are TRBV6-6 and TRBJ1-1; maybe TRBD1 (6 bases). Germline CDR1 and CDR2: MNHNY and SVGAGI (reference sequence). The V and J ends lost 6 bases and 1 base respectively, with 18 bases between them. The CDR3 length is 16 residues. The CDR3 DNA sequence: TGTGCCAGCAGGGCACGAGAACTACAGGGGAACACTGAAGCTTTCTTT. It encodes CASRARELQGNTEAFF.

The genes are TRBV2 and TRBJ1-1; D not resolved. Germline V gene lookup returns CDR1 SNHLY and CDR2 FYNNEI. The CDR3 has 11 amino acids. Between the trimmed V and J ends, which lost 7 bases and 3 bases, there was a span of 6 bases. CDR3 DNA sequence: TGTGCCAGCACGGTTTACACTGAAGCTTTCTTT. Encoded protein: CASTVYTEAFF. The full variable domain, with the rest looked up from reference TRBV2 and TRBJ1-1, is EPEVTQTPSHQVTQMGQEVILRCVPISNHLYFYWYRQILGQKVEFLVSFYNNEISEKSEIFDDQFSVERPDGSNFTLKIRSTKLEDSAMYFCASTVYTEAFFGQGTRLTVV.

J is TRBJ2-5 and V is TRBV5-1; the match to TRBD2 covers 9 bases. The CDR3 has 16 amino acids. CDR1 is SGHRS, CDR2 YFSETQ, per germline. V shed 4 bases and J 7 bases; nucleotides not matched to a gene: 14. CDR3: CASSPSGTRAGLTQYF. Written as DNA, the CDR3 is TGCGCCAGCAGCCCTAGCGGGACTAGGGCGGGGTTGACCCAGTACTTC.

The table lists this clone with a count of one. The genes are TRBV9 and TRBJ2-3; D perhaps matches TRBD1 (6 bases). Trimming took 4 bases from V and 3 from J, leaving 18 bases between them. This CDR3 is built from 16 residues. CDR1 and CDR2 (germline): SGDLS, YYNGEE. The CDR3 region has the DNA TGTGCCAGCAGCACATCCCCAGGGGTAACAACAGATACGCAGTATTTT. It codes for CASSTSPGVTTDTQYF. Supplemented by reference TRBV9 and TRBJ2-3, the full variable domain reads DSGVTQTPKHLITATGQRVTLRCSPRSGDLSVYWYQQSLDQGLQFLIQYYNGEERAKGNILERFSAQQFPDLHSELNLSSLELGDSALYFCASSTSPGVTTDTQYFGPGTRLTVL.

Here the CDR3 reads CASSFEQSQQFF. CDR3 bases: TGTGCCAGCAGCTTTGAACAGTCCCAGCAGTTCTTC. The rearrangement links TRBV5-4 to TRBJ2-1; D remains ambiguous. This CDR3 spans 12 amino acids. V dropped 2 bases and J dropped 11 bases, with 11 bases sitting between them. CDR1 SGHNT and CDR2 YYREEE come from the germline V gene (reference sequence).

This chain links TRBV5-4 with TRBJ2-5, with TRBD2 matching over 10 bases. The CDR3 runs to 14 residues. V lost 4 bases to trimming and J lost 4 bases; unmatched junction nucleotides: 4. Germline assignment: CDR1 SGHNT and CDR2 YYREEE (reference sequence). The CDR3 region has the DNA TGTGCCAGCAGCAACCCTAGCGGGAGAGAGACCCAGTACTTC. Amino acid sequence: CASSNPSGRETQYF. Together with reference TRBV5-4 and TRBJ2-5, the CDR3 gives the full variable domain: ETGVTQSPTHLIKTRGQQVTLRCSSQSGHNTVSWYQQALGQGPQFIFQYYREEENGRGNFPPRFSGLQFPNYSSELNVNALELDDSALYLCASSNPSGRETQYFGPGTRLLVL.

The CDR3, as DNA: TGTGCCAGCAGTTCCCCGACAGTAGGGGATTTAAATCAGCCCCAGCATTTT. This translates into CASSSPTVGDLNQPQHF. V and J are TRBV28 and TRBJ1-5; D might be TRBD1 (5 bases). Germline values: CDR1 MDHEN, CDR2 SYDVKM. This CDR3 comprises 17 residues. Trimming cost V 4 bases and J 4 bases, with 20 bases left between them.

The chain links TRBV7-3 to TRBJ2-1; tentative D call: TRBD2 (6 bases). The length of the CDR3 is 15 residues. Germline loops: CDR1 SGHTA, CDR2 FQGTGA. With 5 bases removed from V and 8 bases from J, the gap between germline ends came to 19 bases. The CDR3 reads CASSPPQTSLDEQFF. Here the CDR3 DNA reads TGTGCCAGCAGCCCCCCCCAGACTAGTTTAGATGAGCAGTTCTTC.